Each of the 30 T cell receptor beta chains below was sequenced from the same sample in a study of blood T cell repertoires in COVID-19. TCRdb's table, derived via immunoSEQ multiplex PCR, lists solely in-frame clones and lacks some. This table holds tens of thousands of clones, roughly 90% found once. Input material: peripheral blood. Source of these receptors: a man in his 60s with active COVID-19.

The chain links TRBV7-2 to TRBJ2-7, with 7 bases lining up with TRBD2. V lost 1 base and J lost 12; bases outside the gene matches: 15. CDR3 length: 15 amino acids. The germline V gene encodes CDR1 SGHTA and CDR2 FQGNSA. This CDR3 reads CASSLDPGGQQFRYF. CDR3 in DNA: TGTGCCAGCAGCTTAGATCCGGGAGGCCAACAGTTTAGGTACTTC.

The rearrangement links TRBV24-1 to TRBJ1-1; D is possibly TRBD1 (5 bases). Trimming removed 7 bases from V and 1 base from J, with 9 bases in between. In germline, CDR1 is KGHDR, CDR2 SFDVKD. The CDR3 has 13 amino acids. The CDR3 sequence is CATRAGGNTEAFF. The CDR3, as DNA: TGTGCCACCAGAGCGGGGGGGAACACTGAAGCTTTCTTT.

The chain carries TRBV30 and TRBJ1-4; a possible D gene is TRBD1 (6 bases). V lost 7 bases and J lost 6, with 15 bases in between. CDR3 length equals 13 residues. CDR1 and CDR2 (germline): GTSNPN, SVGIG (reference sequence). Written as DNA, the CDR3 is TGTGCCTCTTGGGGGGGGGCGGATGAAAAACTGTTTTTT. Protein product: CASWGGADEKLFF. The full variable domain, with the rest looked up from reference TRBV30 and TRBJ1-4, is SQTIHQWPATLVQPVGSPLSLECTVEGTSNPNLYWYRQAAGRGLQLLFYSVGIGQISSEVPQNLSASRPQDRQFILSSKKLLLSDSGFYLCASWGGADEKLFFGSGTQLSVL.

The genes are TRBV5-4 and TRBJ1-2; 7 bases agree with TRBD1. CDR3 length: 15 residues. Trimming cost V 5 bases and J 0 bases; bases outside gene matches: 7. Germline-derived CDR1 and CDR2 are SGHNT and YYREEE (reference sequence). The CDR3 DNA follows: TGTGCCAGCAGTTTCCAGGACAGGCCTAACTATGGCTACACCTTC. The encoded protein is CASSFQDRPNYGYTF. Using reference TRBV5-4 and TRBJ1-2 for the parts outside the CDR3, the full variable domain is ETGVTQSPTHLIKTRGQQVTLRCSSQSGHNTVSWYQQALGQGPQFIFQYYREEENGRGNFPPRFSGLQFPNYSSELNVNALELDDSALYLCASSFQDRPNYGYTFGSGTRLTVV.

This clone was detected a few times. The chain recombines TRBV3-1 (or the pseudogene TRBV3-2) with TRBJ2-3; the D gene is possibly TRBD1 (5 bases). CDR1 LGHDT and CDR2 YNNKEL come from the germline V gene (reference sequence). There are 17 residues in the CDR3. Trimming removed 1 base at V and 6 bases at J, with 20 bases between. CDR3 amino acids: CASSQGVLRTIGDTQYF. As DNA, the CDR3 is TGTGCCAGCAGCCAAGGGGTCTTGCGGACAATAGGGGATACGCAGTATTTT.

This clone was recorded only once. The chain joins TRBV11-1 to TRBJ2-1; D perhaps matches TRBD2 (6 bases). CDR3 length: 14 amino acids. Germline loops: CDR1 SGHAT, CDR2 FQDESV (reference sequence). Trimming removed 8 bases at V and 3 bases at J, with 14 bases between. CDR3: CASLRDSGYNEQFF. The CDR3 DNA follows: TGTGCCAGCCTCCGGGACTCGGGCTACAATGAGCAGTTCTTC.

This chain uses TRBV18 with TRBJ1-1; no definite D call. Looked up from germline, CDR1 is KGHSH and CDR2 is LQKENI. The V gene lost 6 bases and the J gene lost 1 base, with 6 bases spanning the gap. The CDR3 runs to 12 residues. DNA for the CDR3: TGTGCCAGCTCCCCTTCGAACACTGAAGCTTTCTTT. This sequence encodes CASSPSNTEAFF.

This clone was detected a few times. This chain connects TRBV27 to TRBJ2-1; 9 positions match TRBD2. Trimming at V came to 5 bases and at J to 6 bases, leaving 2 bases not matched to a gene. Germline loops: CDR1 MNHEY, CDR2 SMNVEV (reference sequence). CDR3 length: 13 amino acids. CDR3 sequence: CASSLSGSNEQFF. CDR3 bases: TGTGCCAGCAGTCTTAGCGGGAGCAATGAGCAGTTCTTC.

The chain links TRBV5-1 to TRBJ2-2; TRBD2 aligns across 12 bases. Germline V gives CDR1 SGHRS, CDR2 YFSETQ. The ends lost 5 bases at V and 3 bases at J; junction bases unmatched: 2. The length of the CDR3 is 15 residues. CDR3 bases: TGCGCCAGCAGACCTAGCGGGAGGGACACCGGGGAGCTGTTTTTT. This translates into CASRPSGRDTGELFF.

The CDR3 DNA reads TGCGCCAGCAGCCCCCTAGCGTTCTCCTACGAGCAGTACTTC. Protein sequence: CASSPLAFSYEQYF. The chain joins TRBV10-2 to TRBJ2-7, with a possible D match to TRBD2 (6 bases). With 6 bases removed from V and 0 bases from J, the gap between germline ends came to 12 bases. Germline V lookup: CDR1 WSHSY, CDR2 SAAADI. The CDR3 runs to 14 residues.

The V and J genes are TRBV6-1 and TRBJ1-1; D is perhaps TRBD1 (5 bases). This CDR3 is 13 amino acids long. Germline V lookup: CDR1 MNHNS, CDR2 SASEGT. V was trimmed by 1 base and J by 5 bases, leaving 8 bases between them. The chain's CDR3 is CASSEVGGTEAFF. The CDR3 DNA reads TGTGCCAGCAGTGAAGTGGGGGGAACTGAAGCTTTCTTT.

The chain has TRBV7-9 and TRBJ1-2, with 11 bases aligning to TRBD1. Germline trimming cut 4 bases from V and 4 bases from J; bases unmatched to any gene: 11. The CDR3 is 17 amino acids. From germline, CDR1 is SEHNR and CDR2 FQNEAQ (reference sequence). CDR3 DNA sequence: TGTGCCAGCAGCTCCCGGGACAGGGGGTCTGTGAGCTATGGCTACACCTTC. This translates into CASSSRDRGSVSYGYTF.

The CDR3 nucleotides are TGTGCCAGCAGCGAACTAGCGGACGGGGAGCTGTTTTTT. Protein sequence: CASSELADGELFF. V usage is TRBV7-3 and J usage is TRBJ2-2; 8 nucleotides line up with TRBD2. V was pared by 5 bases and J by 7 bases, with 3 bases of the junction left unmatched. The CDR3 is 13 amino acids. Per the germline V gene, CDR1 is SGHTA and CDR2 is FQGTGA.

The gene calls are TRBV10-2 and TRBJ1-1; 7 nucleotides agree with TRBD1. Germline CDR1 and CDR2: WSHSY and SAAADI. This CDR3 contains 14 residues. V lost 2 bases and J lost 4; bases outside the gene matches: 4. CDR3 sequence: CASSETGVVTEAFF. The CDR3 DNA is TGCGCCAGCAGTGAGACAGGGGTGGTCACTGAAGCTTTCTTT.

J is TRBJ2-1 and V is TRBV12-3 or TRBV12-4; D not resolved. Trimming removed 2 bases from V and 8 bases from J, with 10 bases in between. CDR3 length: 13 amino acids. CDR3 protein: CASSLNSPHEQFF. For the CDR3, the DNA is TGTGCCAGCAGTTTAAACAGCCCCCATGAGCAGTTCTTC.

This sequence joins TRBV21-1 and TRBJ2-5; the tabulated D call, TRBD1, remains unverified against the DNA. TRBV21-1 is labeled a pseudogene. There are 14 residues in the CDR3. The CDR3 DNA is TGTGCCAGCAGCAACCGGCCAGGGTGGAGGACCCAGTACTTC. Translated, it gives CASSNRPGWRTQYF.

The DNA for the CDR3 is TGCGCCAGCAGCTTATCTAGTCGGACAGTGGAGTACTATGGCTACACCTTC. This translates into CASSLSSRTVEYYGYTF. The rearrangement links TRBV5-1 to TRBJ1-2; TRBD1 is a possible D gene (6 bases). Germline V gene sequence: CDR1 SGHRS, CDR2 YFSETQ. The CDR3 is 17 amino acids. The V and J ends lost 2 bases and 3 bases respectively, with 20 bases between them.

This clone has a single count. The chain carries TRBV7-3 and TRBJ2-3; 8 bases line up with TRBD2. The CDR3 has 15 amino acids. Germline V gives CDR1 SGHTA, CDR2 FQGTGA. The ends lost 1 base at V and 1 base at J; junction bases unmatched: 1. CDR3 loop: CASSLNSGGTDTQYF. The CDR3 DNA sequence: TGTGCCAGCAGCTTAAATAGCGGGGGCACAGATACGCAGTATTTT.

This clone has only one observation. This sequence joins TRBV5-6 and TRBJ2-1; D is unresolved. Germline lookup yields CDR1 SGHDT and CDR2 YYEEEE. V lost 4 bases, J lost 8 bases, and 7 bases lay in between. This CDR3 has 11 residues. The CDR3 nucleotides are TGTGCCAGCAGCCGTATCTATGAGCAGTTCTTC. Translated, it gives CASSRIYEQFF.

The chain uses TRBV4-2 and TRBJ2-5; D is perhaps TRBD2 (5 bases). Per the germline V gene, CDR1 is LGHNA and CDR2 is YNFKEQ. The V end was cut by 4 bases, the J end by 0 bases, with 15 bases between. The CDR3 runs to 16 residues. The CDR3 DNA reads as TGTGCCAGCAGCCGAGATCCCGGACTTTACCAAGAGACCCAGTACTTC. Amino acid sequence: CASSRDPGLYQETQYF.

The rearrangement uses TRBV12-3 or TRBV12-4 and TRBJ1-1; no definite D call. This CDR3 has 12 residues. The ends were cut back, 7 bases at V and 5 bases at J, with 11 bases in the middle. CDR3 nucleotides: TGTGCCAGCACCCTAAGGCGGACTGAAGCTTTCTTT. It translates to CASTLRRTEAFF.

The genes are TRBV18 and TRBJ2-3; perhaps TRBD1 as D (6 bases). CDR1 and CDR2 from the germline V gene are KGHSH and LQKENI. The length of the CDR3 is 15 residues. The V end was cut by 5 bases, the J end by 4 bases, with 16 bases between. CDR3 residues: CASSDRIAVADTQYF. The CDR3 nucleotides are TGTGCCAGCTCAGACAGGATAGCAGTTGCAGATACGCAGTATTTT.

This clone was counted a single time. The rearrangement joins TRBV14 to TRBJ2-3; 9 nucleotides line up with TRBD1. CDR3 length: 15 residues. The ends lost 5 bases at V and 3 bases at J; junction bases unmatched: 6. Looked up from germline, CDR1 is SGHDN and CDR2 is FVKESK. The chain's CDR3 is CASSMHRGQTDTQYF. The CDR3, as DNA: TGTGCCAGCAGCATGCACAGGGGGCAGACAGATACGCAGTATTTT.

The genes are TRBV9 and TRBJ1-3, with TRBD1 identical over 7 bases. V lost 3 bases to trimming and J lost 6 bases; unmatched junction nucleotides: 3. The CDR3 spans 13 residues. Germline V gene data show CDR1 as SGDLS and CDR2 as YYNGEE. The CDR3 DNA reads as TGTGCCAGCAGCGGGCAGGGGGAAAACACCATATATTTT. It codes for CASSGQGENTIYF.

The CDR3 sequence is CASSVAPTSGVPYEQFF. DNA of the CDR3: TGTGCCAGCAGCGTAGCCCCGACTAGCGGAGTCCCATATGAGCAGTTCTTC. The chain carries TRBV9 and TRBJ2-1, with 9 bases fitting TRBD2. Per germline, CDR1 SGDLS and CDR2 YYNGEE. Germline trimming cut 0 bases from V and 8 bases from J; bases unmatched to any gene: 12. The CDR3 has 17 residues. The variable domain in full, with the rest retrieved from reference TRBV9 and TRBJ2-1, is DSGVTQTPKHLITATGQRVTLRCSPRSGDLSVYWYQQSLDQGLQFLIQYYNGEERAKGNILERFSAQQFPDLHSELNLSSLELGDSALYFCASSVAPTSGVPYEQFFGPGTRLTVL.

The V call is TRBV27, the J call TRBJ1-2; D is perhaps TRBD1 (6 bases). CDR1 and CDR2 from the germline V gene are MNHEY and SMNVEV (reference sequence). V dropped 4 bases and J dropped 8 bases, with 14 bases sitting between them. The CDR3 covers 13 residues. CDR3 amino acids: CASSSNVRGGYTF. The CDR3 coding sequence is TGTGCCAGCAGTTCTAATGTCAGGGGAGGCTACACCTTC.

This chain links TRBV27 with TRBJ2-1; no firm D call. CDR3 size: 16 residues. V was pared by 2 bases and J by 0 bases, with 11 bases between. Germline lookup yields CDR1 MNHEY and CDR2 SMNVEV (reference sequence). CDR3 protein: CASSLKRWSSYNEQFF. The CDR3 coding sequence is TGTGCCAGCAGTTTAAAGCGCTGGAGCTCCTACAATGAGCAGTTCTTC.

V is TRBV11-2 and J is TRBJ1-1; maybe TRBD1 (6 bases). CDR3 length equals 11 residues. V was clipped by 8 bases and J by 6 bases, with 10 bases between them. Germline-derived CDR1 and CDR2 are SGHAT and FQNNGV. The CDR3 DNA reads TGTGCCAGCCAAGGGGGACCTGAAGCTTTCTTT. Amino acids: CASQGGPEAFF.

The chain employs TRBV27 and TRBJ2-7; weak D call: TRBD2 (5 bases). Per germline, CDR1 MNHEY and CDR2 SMNVEV (reference sequence). V gave up 10 bases and J gave up 5 bases, with 18 bases separating them. The length of the CDR3 is 13 residues. The CDR3 nucleotides are TGTGCCACCAGCAGGCCTAGCCGTAACGAGCAGTACTTC. This codes for CATSRPSRNEQYF.

V and J are TRBV18 and TRBJ1-3; no reliable D call. The CDR3 covers 18 residues. The V end lost 2 bases, the J end lost 0 bases, and 17 bases lay between the germline ends. From germline, CDR1 is KGHSH and CDR2 LQKENI. CDR3 sequence (DNA): TGTGCCAGCTCACCATTTGACACGGGAACGTCCTCTGGAAACACCATATATTTT. This sequence encodes CASSPFDTGTSSGNTIYF.